Below, 21 T cell receptor beta chains from the same sample are listed, as sequenced in a study of Ad26.COV2.S vaccination and SARS-CoV-2 variants. Sequencing used immunoSEQ multiplex PCR; TCRdb keeps in-frame clones, though not all of them. The sample records about 680,000 clones, roughly 90% being singletons. The treatment: around 19 received Ad26.COV2.S at low or high dose, single or two shots; roughly five received placebo; per-sample allocation not given. Sample collection was performed on day 63 after the first vaccine or placebo injection. Material: peripheral blood, obtained in a trial of Ad26.COV2.S vaccine versus placebo. These receptors all stem from a person aged 18-65 years who received the Ad26.COV2.S COVID-19 vaccine or a placebo.

As to this clone: In the same sample, other DNA sequences code for this CDR3. The V and J genes are TRBV4-2 and TRBJ1-2; no clear D gene. The CDR3 runs to 12 residues. Trimming stripped 0 bases from V and 5 bases from J, with 4 bases between. The V gene's germline CDR1 is LGHNA and CDR2 YNFKEQ. For the CDR3, the DNA is TGTGCCAGCAGCCAAGATCAATATGGCTACACCTTC. Protein product: CASSQDQYGYTF.

This clone was counted once. CDR3 sequence (DNA): TGTGCCAGCAGCCCCGGACAGGGCACTCAGCCCCAGCATTTT. Translating gives CASSPGQGTQPQHF. The chain has TRBV7-9 and TRBJ1-5; 8 nucleotides agree with TRBD1. Per germline, CDR1 SEHNR and CDR2 FQNEAQ (reference sequence). The CDR3 extends over 14 amino acids. V was pared by 5 bases and J by 6 bases, with 6 bases of the junction left unmatched.

This chain connects TRBV25-1 to TRBJ2-3, with TRBD2 matching over 10 bases. The CDR3 length is 14 residues. The ends lost 6 bases at V and 2 bases at J; junction bases unmatched: 2. Germline loops: CDR1 MGHDK, CDR2 SYGVNS. The DNA for the CDR3 is TGTGCCAGCAGACTAGCGGGGTTCACAGATACGCAGTATTTT. Encoded protein: CASRLAGFTDTQYF.

This chain joins TRBV7-9 and TRBJ1-5; D remains ambiguous. Trimming took off 5 bases at V and 4 bases at J, with 9 bases between the two ends. From germline, CDR1 is SEHNR and CDR2 FQNEAQ (reference sequence). The CDR3 spans 13 residues. The CDR3 nucleotides are TGTGCCAGCAGCGCCGGACTTAATCAGCCCCAGCATTTT. Its protein product is CASSAGLNQPQHF.

This sequence joins TRBV19 and TRBJ1-3; D is ambiguous. This CDR3 spans 15 amino acids. The germline V gene encodes CDR1 LNHDA and CDR2 SQIVND (reference sequence). V was cut by 0 bases and J by 5 bases, with 11 bases left in between. In DNA form, the CDR3 reads TGTGCCAGTAGTATAGAAGCGGGCTCGAGAAACACCATATATTTT. Translating gives CASSIEAGSRNTIYF.

V and J are TRBV15 and TRBJ1-1, with unresolved D. This CDR3 is built from 15 residues. CDR1 and CDR2 from the germline V gene are LNHNV and YYDKDF (reference sequence). V was clipped by 0 bases and J by 0 bases, with 8 bases between them. The CDR3 sequence: CATSRDRAVNTEAFF. CDR3 DNA sequence: TGTGCCACCAGCAGAGATAGAGCTGTGAACACTGAAGCTTTCTTT.

This chain connects TRBV6-1 to TRBJ2-5; the match to TRBD2 covers 8 bases. The CDR3 contains 15 residues. The germline gives CDR1 MNHNS, CDR2 SASEGT. V lost 2 bases, J lost 2 bases, and 4 bases stayed unmatched. DNA of the CDR3: TGTGCCAGCAGTGAAAGGGGGACTAGGCAAGAGACCCAGTACTTC. Its protein is CASSERGTRQETQYF.

The gene calls are TRBV5-1 and TRBJ2-4, with 8 bases aligning to TRBD1. V was pared by 1 base and J by 1 base, with 13 bases of the junction left unmatched. The CDR3 runs to 19 residues. Looked up from germline, CDR1 is SGHRS and CDR2 is YFSETQ. For the CDR3, the DNA is TGCGCCAGCAGCTTGTTTGAGTCAGCGAGACAGGGGGCCAAAAACATTCAGTACTTC. Its protein product is CASSLFESARQGAKNIQYF.

The CDR3 protein is CASSLGHATNEKLFF. DNA for the CDR3: TGCGCCAGCAGCTTGGGACACGCAACTAATGAAAAACTGTTTTTT. The genes are TRBV5-1 and TRBJ1-4; D unclear. This CDR3 is built from 15 residues. CDR1 SGHRS and CDR2 YFSETQ come from the germline V gene. V gave up 0 bases and J gave up 0 bases, with 6 bases separating them.

The chain employs TRBV5-6 and TRBJ2-1, with 7 bases aligning to TRBD1. The junction had 21 bases not matched to a gene; V was cut back by 4 bases and J by 5 bases. The CDR3 length is 19 residues. Looked up from germline, CDR1 is SGHDT and CDR2 is YYEEEE. Here the CDR3 DNA reads TGTGCCAGCAGCCCGGTAATCGGTCGTAGGGGGCAGAAAAACAATGAGCAGTTCTTC. Residues: CASSPVIGRRGQKNNEQFF.

The rearrangement uses TRBV29-1 and TRBJ1-5; D remains unclear. Per germline, CDR1 SQVTM and CDR2 ANQGSEA. Between the trimmed V and J ends, which lost 4 bases and 4 bases, there was a span of 8 bases. The CDR3 is 12 residues long. CDR3: CSVADLNQPQHF. CDR3 coding DNA: TGCAGCGTTGCTGATCTTAATCAGCCCCAGCATTTT.

The chain combines TRBV5-1 with TRBJ2-4, with 8 bases aligning to TRBD1. The length of the CDR3 is 16 residues. Looked up from germline, CDR1 is SGHRS and CDR2 is YFSETQ. Losses at the gene ends were 4 bases for V and 4 bases for J; bases not matched to a gene: 10. CDR3 residues: CASSPVQGASKNIQYF. CDR3 DNA: TGCGCCAGCAGCCCCGTTCAGGGGGCGAGTAAAAACATTCAGTACTTC.

The chain joins TRBV7-8 to TRBJ2-5; 8 positions agree with TRBD1. Per germline, CDR1 SGHVS and CDR2 FQNEAQ. The CDR3 totals 15 residues. The J segment lost 2 bases and the V segment lost 1 base, leaving 3 bases of the junction unmatched. The CDR3 loop reads CASSLVGTGQETQYF. The CDR3 bases are TGTGCCAGCAGCTTAGTCGGGACAGGTCAAGAGACCCAGTACTTC.

This chain connects TRBV7-2 to TRBJ1-5; 7 bases line up with TRBD1. From germline, CDR1 is SGHTA and CDR2 FQGNSA. CDR3 length: 14 amino acids. J gave up 3 bases and V 4 bases, and 3 bases lay outside the gene matches. CDR3 sequence (DNA): TGTGCCAGCAGCTCACAGGGGATCAATCAGCCCCAGCATTTT. Amino acid sequence: CASSSQGINQPQHF.

This clone was counted once. This chain links TRBV7-8 with TRBJ1-3; possible D gene TRBD1, 6 bases. Trimming shortened V by 7 bases and J by 0 bases, and 19 bases separated the two germline ends. This CDR3 has 17 residues. The germline CDR1 and CDR2 sequences are SGHVS and FQNEAQ. The CDR3 region has the DNA TGTGCCAGCACCAACAGGGAGCGGGTTGACTCTGGAAACACCATATATTTT. It encodes CASTNRERVDSGNTIYF.

J is TRBJ1-4 and V is TRBV5-1, with D tentatively TRBD1 (5 bases). Trimming left V 4 bases short and J 5 bases short, with 18 bases between. This CDR3 is 16 amino acids long. Germline assignment: CDR1 SGHRS and CDR2 YFSETQ. The CDR3 region is CASSPQGLRGNEKLFF. As DNA, the CDR3 is TGCGCCAGCAGCCCCCAAGGGTTACGGGGGAATGAAAAACTGTTTTTT.

J is TRBJ2-5 and V is TRBV11-2, with D hard to call. V was trimmed by 3 bases and J by 4 bases, leaving 9 bases between them. There are 13 residues in the CDR3. Germline V gene lookup returns CDR1 SGHAT and CDR2 FQNNGV. Here the CDR3 reads CASSFRNLETQYF. CDR3 DNA: TGTGCCAGCAGCTTCCGGAATTTAGAGACCCAGTACTTC.

This sequence joins TRBV6-1 and TRBJ1-2; 8 positions agree with TRBD1. Germline V lookup: CDR1 MNHNS, CDR2 SASEGT. The V segment lost 0 bases and the J segment 5 bases; nucleotides outside the gene matches: 8. The CDR3 consists of 16 residues. The CDR3 loop reads CASSEATGGGIYGYTF. CDR3 nucleotide sequence: TGTGCCAGCAGTGAAGCTACAGGGGGAGGGATTTATGGCTACACCTTC.

The gene calls are TRBV6-5 and TRBJ1-1; D may be TRBD1 (5 bases). The V gene's germline CDR1 is MNHEY and CDR2 SVGAGI. Trimming removed 0 bases from V and 6 bases from J, with 11 bases in between. This CDR3 has 14 amino acids. CDR3 in amino acids: CASSYSVRVAEAFF. CDR3 bases: TGTGCCAGCAGTTACTCCGTCAGGGTCGCTGAAGCTTTCTTT.

V is TRBV15 and J is TRBJ2-5; D is uncertain. Germline V CDR1 and CDR2: LNHNV, YYDKDF (reference sequence). Trimming stripped 1 base from V and 3 bases from J, with 6 bases between. This CDR3 region has 13 residues. CDR3 residues: CATSRGQEETQYF. CDR3 nucleotides: TGTGCCACCAGCAGAGGTCAGGAAGAGACCCAGTACTTC.

This chain joins TRBV5-4 and TRBJ1-1, with a weak D call TRBD1 (6 bases). Germline loops: CDR1 SGHNT, CDR2 YYREEE (reference sequence). The CDR3 is 14 residues long. V was pared by 4 bases and J by 8 bases, with 18 bases between. The DNA of the CDR3 is TGTGCCAGCAGCCCAGGGACACCTGCAAACGAAGCTTTCTTT. This codes for CASSPGTPANEAFF.